This TCR beta chain was identified in a study of blood T cell repertoires in COVID-19. Germline V lookup: CDR1 MDHEN, CDR2 SYDVKM. Deletions cut 7 bases from V and 5 bases from J, with 17 bases between. The CDR3 consists of 14 residues. Assay: immunoSEQ multiplex PCR; the TCRdb copy retains only in-frame clones and omits some. This sample has 35,000 to 40,000 clones, with about 85% found just once. V gene TRBV28 combines with J gene TRBJ1-2; D unresolved. This clonotype was obtained from a man aged 70 or older with acute or convalescent COVID-19. Sequences were obtained from peripheral blood. The CDR3 region has the DNA TGTGCCAGCATTAGAGCTGGAGGTCCGTATGGCTACACCTTC. Translation: CASIRAGGPYGYTF.